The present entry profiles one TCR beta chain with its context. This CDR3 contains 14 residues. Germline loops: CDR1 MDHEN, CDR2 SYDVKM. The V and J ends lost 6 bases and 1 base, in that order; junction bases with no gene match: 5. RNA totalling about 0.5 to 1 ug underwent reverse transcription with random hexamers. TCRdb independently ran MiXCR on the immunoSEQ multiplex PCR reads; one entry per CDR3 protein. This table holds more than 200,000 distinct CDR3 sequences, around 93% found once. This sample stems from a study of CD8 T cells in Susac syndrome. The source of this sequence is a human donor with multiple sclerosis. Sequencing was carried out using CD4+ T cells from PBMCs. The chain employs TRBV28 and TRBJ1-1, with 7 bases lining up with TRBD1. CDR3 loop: CASRETGRNTEAFF. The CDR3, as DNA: TGTGCCAGCAGGGAGACAGGGAGGAACACTGAAGCTTTCTTT.